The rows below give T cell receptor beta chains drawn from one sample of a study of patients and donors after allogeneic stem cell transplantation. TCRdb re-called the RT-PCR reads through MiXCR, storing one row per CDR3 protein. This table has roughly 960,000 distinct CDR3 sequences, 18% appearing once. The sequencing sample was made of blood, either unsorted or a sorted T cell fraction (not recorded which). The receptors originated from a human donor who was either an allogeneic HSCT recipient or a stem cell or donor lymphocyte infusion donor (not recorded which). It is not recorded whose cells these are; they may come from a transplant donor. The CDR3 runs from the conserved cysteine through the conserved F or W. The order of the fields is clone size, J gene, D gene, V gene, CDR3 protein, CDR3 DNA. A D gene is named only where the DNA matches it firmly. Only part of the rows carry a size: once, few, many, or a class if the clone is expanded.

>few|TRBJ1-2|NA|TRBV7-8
CASSSRGINYGYTF
TGTGCCAGCAGCTCTCGCGGGATTAACTATGGCTACACCTTC
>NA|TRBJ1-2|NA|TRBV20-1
CSARDHLGDSGGYTF
TGCAGTGCTAGAGATCACCTTGGGGACTCTGGGGGCTACACCTTC
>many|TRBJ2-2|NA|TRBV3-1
CASSQRTYTGELFF
TGTGCCAGCAGCCAGAGAACGTACACCGGGGAGCTGTTTTTT
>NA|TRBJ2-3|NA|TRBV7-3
CASSLTLVEGDTQYF
TGTGCCAGCAGCTTAACGCTAGTAGAGGGAGATACGCAGTATTTT
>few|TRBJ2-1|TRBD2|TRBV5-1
CASSPGLATYNEQFF
TGCGCCAGCAGCCCGGGACTAGCGACTTACAATGAGCAGTTCTTC
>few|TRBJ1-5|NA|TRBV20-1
CSATDLFSNQPQHF
TGCAGTGCCACGGACTTATTTAGCAATCAGCCCCAGCATTTT
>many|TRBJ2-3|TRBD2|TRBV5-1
CASSPSGRIADTQYF
TGCGCCAGCAGCCCTAGCGGGAGAATCGCAGATACGCAGTATTTT
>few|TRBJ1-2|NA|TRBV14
CASSHLWSYGYTF
TGTGCCAGCAGCCACCTCTGGAGCTATGGCTACACCTTC
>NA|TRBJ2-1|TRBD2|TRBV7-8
CASSFRELAGLGYNEQFF
TGTGCCAGCAGCTTTCGGGAGCTAGCGGGATTGGGCTACAATGAGCAGTTCTTC
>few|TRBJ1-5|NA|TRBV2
CASSGTDSNQPQHF
TGTGCCAGCAGTGGGACGGATAGCAATCAGCCCCAGCATTTT
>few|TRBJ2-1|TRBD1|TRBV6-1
CASRPTPGQGLREQFF
TGTGCCAGCCGCCCCACCCCGGGACAGGGATTGAGGGAGCAGTTCTTC
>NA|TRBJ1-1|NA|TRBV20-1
CSARTTGKMNTEAFF
TGCAGTGCCCGCACCACAGGGAAAATGAACACTGAAGCTTTCTTT
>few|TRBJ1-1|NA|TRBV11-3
CASSWGQEAFF
TGTGCCAGCAGCTGGGGACAAGAAGCTTTCTTT
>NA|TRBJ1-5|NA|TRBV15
CATSRRLTTENQPQHF
TGTGCCACCAGCAGACGCCTCACAACTGAGAATCAGCCCCAGCATTTT
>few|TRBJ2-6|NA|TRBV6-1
CASSPSFVSSGANVLTF
TGTGCCAGCAGCCCCTCGTTCGTCTCATCTGGGGCCAACGTCCTGACTTTC
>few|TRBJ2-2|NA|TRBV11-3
CASTPGTANTGELFF
TGTGCCAGCACACCTGGGACGGCGAACACCGGGGAGCTGTTTTTT
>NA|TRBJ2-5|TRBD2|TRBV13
CASSLGPGGLAETQYF
TGTGCCAGCAGCTTAGGCCCGGGGGGGCTAGCGGAGACCCAGTACTTC
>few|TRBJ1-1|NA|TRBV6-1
CASTRLKGTEAFF
TGTGCCAGCACTCGGCTGAAGGGCACTGAAGCTTTCTTT
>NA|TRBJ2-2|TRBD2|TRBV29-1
CSVTRRGHLSGDTGELFF
TGCAGCGTTACCCGTCGGGGACACCTTAGCGGGGACACCGGGGAGCTGTTTTTT
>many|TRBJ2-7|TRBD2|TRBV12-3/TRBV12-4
CASSPTPGLAGQYF
TGTGCCAGCAGTCCCACTCCGGGACTAGCAGGGCAGTACTTC
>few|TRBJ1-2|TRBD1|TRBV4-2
CASSQDRGRGYGYTF
TGTGCCAGCAGCCAAGATAGGGGGCGCGGTTATGGCTACACCTTC
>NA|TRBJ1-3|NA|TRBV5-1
CASSSDPVSGNTIYF
TGCGCCAGCAGCTCGGACCCTGTCTCTGGAAACACCATATATTTT
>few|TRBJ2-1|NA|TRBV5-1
CASSDSKYYNEQFF
TGCGCCAGCAGCGATAGTAAGTACTACAATGAGCAGTTCTTC
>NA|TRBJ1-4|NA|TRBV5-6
CASSPPGGGVELMKNCFF
NA
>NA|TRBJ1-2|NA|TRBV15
CATSSDLLGINYGYTF
TGTGCCACCAGCAGCGACCTCTTGGGCATAAACTATGGCTACACCTTC
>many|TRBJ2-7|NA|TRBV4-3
CASSQIVGGSYEQYF
TGCGCCAGCAGCCAGATCGTTGGAGGTTCCTACGAGCAGTACTTC
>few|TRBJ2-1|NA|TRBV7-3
CASSLESSGPYNEQFF
TGTGCCAGCAGCTTAGAAAGTAGCGGACCCTACAATGAGCAGTTCTTC
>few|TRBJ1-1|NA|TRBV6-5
CASSYSTTGFGEAFF
TGTGCCAGCAGTTACTCGACGACAGGATTCGGTGAAGCTTTCTTT
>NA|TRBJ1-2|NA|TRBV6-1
CASRGDGGVWFGYTF
TGTGCCAGCAGGGGGGATGGGGGCGTTTGGTTTGGCTACACCTTC
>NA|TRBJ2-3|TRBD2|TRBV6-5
CASSYSGQAADTQYF
TGTGCCAGCAGTTATAGCGGGCAGGCTGCAGATACGCAGTATTTT
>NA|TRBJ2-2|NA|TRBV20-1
CSARFSRVLTGELFF
TGCAGTGCTAGGTTTAGCAGGGTGTTGACCGGGGAGCTGTTTTTT
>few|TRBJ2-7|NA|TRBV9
CASSPPNRAYEQYF
TGTGCCAGCAGCCCCCCAAACAGGGCCTACGAGCAGTACTTC
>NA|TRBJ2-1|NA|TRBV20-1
CSAIGGRGRNEQFF
TGCAGTGCTATCGGAGGACGGGGACGCAATGAGCAGTTCTTC
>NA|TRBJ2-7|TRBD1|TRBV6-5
CASSYSTGSLYEQYF
TGTGCCAGCAGTTACTCGACAGGGAGCCTTTACGAGCAGTACTTC
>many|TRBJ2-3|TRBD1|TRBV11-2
CASSSQGADTDTQYF
TGTGCCAGCAGCTCACAGGGGGCAGACACAGATACGCAGTATTTT
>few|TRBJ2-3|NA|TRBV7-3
CASSLKAAATDTQYF
TGTGCCAGCAGCTTAAAGGCGGCAGCCACAGATACGCAGTATTTT
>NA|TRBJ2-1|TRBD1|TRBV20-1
CSARDGTGGANEQFF
TGCAGTGCTAGAGACGGGACAGGGGGCGCGAATGAGCAGTTCTTC
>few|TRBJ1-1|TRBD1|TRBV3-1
CASSQSDRGQNTEAFF
TGTGCCAGCAGCCAGTCCGACAGGGGGCAGAACACTGAAGCTTTCTTT
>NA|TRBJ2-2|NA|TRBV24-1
CATSDTGTATGELFF
TGTGCCACCAGTGATACCGGGACCGCTACCGGGGAGCTGTTTTTT
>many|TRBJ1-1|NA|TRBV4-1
CASSQAPRDTEAFF
TGCGCCAGCAGCCAGGCACCTCGGGACACTGAAGCTTTCTTT
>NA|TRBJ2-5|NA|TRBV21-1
CASSKALTGQGQETQYF
TGTGCCAGCAGCAAAGCCCTGACAGGGCAGGGCCAAGAGACCCAGTACTTC
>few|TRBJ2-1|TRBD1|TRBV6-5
CASSYTGQGYNEQFF
TGTGCCAGCAGTTACACGGGACAGGGGTACAATGAGCAGTTCTTC
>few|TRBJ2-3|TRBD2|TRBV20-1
CSASRGGLAGRTDTQYF
TGCAGTGCTAGCAGGGGAGGACTAGCGGGGCGCACAGATACGCAGTATTTT
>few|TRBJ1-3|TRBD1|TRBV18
CASSRRQGRSSGNTIYF
TGTGCCAGCTCACGCCGACAGGGACGGAGCTCTGGAAACACCATATATTTT
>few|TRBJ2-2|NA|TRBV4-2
CASSQGRDTFANTGELFF
TGTGCCAGCAGCCAAGGGCGGGACACCTTCGCGAACACCGGGGAGCTGTTTTTT
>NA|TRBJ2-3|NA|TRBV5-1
CASSLGQNTQYF
TGCGCCAGCAGCTTGGGACAGAATACGCAGTATTTT
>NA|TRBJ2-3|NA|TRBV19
CASTRRGPTDTQYF
TGTGCCAGTACCCGAAGGGGCCCCACAGATACGCAGTATTTT
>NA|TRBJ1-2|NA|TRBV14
CASSHTTRDYGYTF
TGTGCCAGCAGCCATACGACTCGGGACTATGGCTACACCTTC
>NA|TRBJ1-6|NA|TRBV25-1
CASSERRQTNSPLHF
TGTGCCAGCAGTGAACGGCGACAGACTAATTCACCCCTCCACTTT
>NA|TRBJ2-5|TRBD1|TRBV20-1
CSARSGQGAVETQYF
TGCAGTGCTAGATCAGGACAGGGGGCTGTAGAGACCCAGTACTTC
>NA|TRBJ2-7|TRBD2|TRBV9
CASSVKVAGASEQYF
TGTGCCAGCAGCGTAAAGGTAGCGGGAGCCTCCGAGCAGTACTTC
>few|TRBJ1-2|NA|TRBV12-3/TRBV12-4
CASSFRTLFNYGYTF
TGTGCCAGCAGTTTCCGGACACTTTTTAACTATGGCTACACCTTC
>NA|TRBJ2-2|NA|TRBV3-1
CASSPALANTGELFF
TGTGCCAGCAGCCCTGCACTCGCGAACACCGGGGAGCTGTTTTTT
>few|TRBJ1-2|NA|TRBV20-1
CSATPYKAEFYGYTF
TGCAGTGCTACCCCTTATAAGGCGGAATTTTATGGCTACACCTTC
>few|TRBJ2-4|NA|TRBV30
CAWSGEGTNIQYF
TGTGCCTGGAGTGGGGAAGGGACGAACATTCAGTACTTC
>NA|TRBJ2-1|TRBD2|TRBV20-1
CSARDINQGTRSEQFF
TGCAGTGCTAGAGACATAAACCAGGGGACTAGATCTGAGCAGTTCTTC
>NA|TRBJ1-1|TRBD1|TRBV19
CARKKRDREGTEAFF
TGTGCCAGGAAGAAGAGGGACAGGGAGGGCACTGAAGCTTTCTTT
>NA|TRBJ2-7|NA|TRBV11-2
CASGLPLRRPYEQYF
TGTGCCAGCGGGCTCCCCCTTCGGAGGCCATACGAGCAGTACTTC